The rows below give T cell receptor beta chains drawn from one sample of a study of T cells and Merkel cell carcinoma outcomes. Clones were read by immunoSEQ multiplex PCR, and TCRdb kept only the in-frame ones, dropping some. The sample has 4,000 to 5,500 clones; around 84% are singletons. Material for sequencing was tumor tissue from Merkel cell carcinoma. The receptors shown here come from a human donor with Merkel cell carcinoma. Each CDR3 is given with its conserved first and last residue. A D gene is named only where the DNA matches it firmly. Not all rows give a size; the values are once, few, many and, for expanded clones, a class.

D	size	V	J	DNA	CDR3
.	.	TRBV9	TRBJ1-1	TGTGCCAGCAGCGTAGCCGGGAACGGTGAAGCTTTCTTT	CASSVAGNGEAFF
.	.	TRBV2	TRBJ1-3	TGTGCCAGCAGTGATGGGGGAGCTGGAAACACCATATATTTT	CASSDGGAGNTIYF
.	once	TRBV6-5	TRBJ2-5	TGTGCCAGCAGTTACCTTAGCAAGAGTGAGACCCAGTACTTC	CASSYLSKSETQYF
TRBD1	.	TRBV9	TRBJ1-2	TGTGCCAGCAGCGTAACGGACAGGGGTGAGGGCTACACCTTC	CASSVTDRGEGYTF
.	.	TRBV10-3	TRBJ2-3	TGTGCCATCAGAGGGGCTAGCACAGATACGCAGTATTTT	CAIRGASTDTQYF
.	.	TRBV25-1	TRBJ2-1	TGTGCCAGCAGTAGACAGGTTTACAATGAACAGTTCTTC	CASSRQVYNEQFF
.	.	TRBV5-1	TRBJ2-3	TGCGCCAGCAGCTTCACAGGAGGGGGAAGCACAGATACGCAGTATTTT	CASSFTGGGSTDTQYF
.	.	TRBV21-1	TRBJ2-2	TGTGCCAGCAGGACAGGGACGAACACCGGGGAGCTGTTTTTT	CASRTGTNTGELFF
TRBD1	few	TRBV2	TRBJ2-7	TGTGCCTCTACGCCGGGACAGGTTATCCCTGGGGGGCAGTACTTC	CASTPGQVIPGGQYF
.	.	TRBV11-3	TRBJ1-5	TGTGCCAGCAGCTGCACGGAGCCTCAGCCCCAGCATTTT	CASSCTEPQPQHF
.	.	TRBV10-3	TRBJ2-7	TGTGCCATCAGTGAGTCCAACCTGAACGAGCAGTACTTC	CAISESNLNEQYF
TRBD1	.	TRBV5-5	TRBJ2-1	TGTGCCAGCAGTTCCGGGACAGCTAATGAGCAGTTCTTC	CASSSGTANEQFF
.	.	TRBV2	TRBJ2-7	TGTGCCAGCAGTGAAGCTAGGGATTACGAGCAGTACTTC	CASSEARDYEQYF
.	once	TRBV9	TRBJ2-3	TGTGCCAGCAGCGTAGGGTCCACAGATACGCAGTATTTT	CASSVGSTDTQYF
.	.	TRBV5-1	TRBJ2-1	TGCGCCAGCAGCGGGAGGTCCGAGCAGTTCTTC	CASSGRSEQFF
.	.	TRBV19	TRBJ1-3	TGTGCCAGTAGTGTCCAGTCCAGTCCGGGAAACACCATATATTTT	CASSVQSSPGNTIYF
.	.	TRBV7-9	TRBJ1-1	TGTGCCAGCAGCTATACGCAGGGCGTGACTGAAGCTTTCTTT	CASSYTQGVTEAFF
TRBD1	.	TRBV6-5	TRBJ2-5	TGTGCCTCCACTCGGGCAGGGGGCGGCATGCAGACCCAGTACTTC	CASTRAGGGMQTQYF
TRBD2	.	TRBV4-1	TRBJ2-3	TGCGCCAGCAGCCACTCTGCGGGAGGCCGCACAGATACGCAGTATTTT	CASSHSAGGRTDTQYF
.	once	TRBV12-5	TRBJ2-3	TGTGCTAGTGGTGCAAACACAGATACGCAGTATTTT	CASGANTDTQYF
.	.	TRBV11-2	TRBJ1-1	TGTGCCAGCAGCGCGGCCGGGGGGTTAAGAGCTTTCTTT	CASSAAGGLRAFF
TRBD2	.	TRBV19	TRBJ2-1	TGTGCCAGTAGTCCGGGACTAGCGGGGTTAAGCTCCTACAATGAGCAGTTCTTC	CASSPGLAGLSSYNEQFF
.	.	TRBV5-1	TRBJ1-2	TGCGCCAGCAGCTCTCAAGTGGGGGATGATGGCTACACCTTC	CASSSQVGDDGYTF
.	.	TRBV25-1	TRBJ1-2	TGTGCCAGCAGTGAAAAATATGGCAACACCTTC	CASSEKYGNTF
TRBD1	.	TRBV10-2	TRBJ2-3	TGCGCCAGCAGTGATGGGACAGGGGGGGCAGATACGCAGTATTTT	CASSDGTGGADTQYF
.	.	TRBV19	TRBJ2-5	TGTGCCAGTCTTCTCCCCCAGGGGGGGAGCCAAGAGACCCAGTACTTC	CASLLPQGGSQETQYF
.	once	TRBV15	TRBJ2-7	TGTGCCACCAGCAGAGATAGGGCAGAATCCTACGAGCAGTACTTC	CATSRDRAESYEQYF
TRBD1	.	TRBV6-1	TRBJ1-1	TGTGCCAGCAGTGAGGCAGGGGGGACTGAAGCTTTCTTT	CASSEAGGTEAFF
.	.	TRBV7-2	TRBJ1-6	TGTGCCAGCAGCCCGGGGAGGAGTAATTCACCCCTCCACTTT	CASSPGRSNSPLHF
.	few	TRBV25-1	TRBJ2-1	TGTGCCAGCAGTCTAGGGGATGAGCAGTTCTTC	CASSLGDEQFF
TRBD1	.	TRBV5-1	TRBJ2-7	TGCGCCAGCAGCTTGGTTTCCAAAGAAAGACAGGGTTCCTACGAGCAGTACTTC	CASSLVSKERQGSYEQYF
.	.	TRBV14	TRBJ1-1	TGTGCCAGCAGCCAACAGTATGGGAGTGCGACTGAAGCTTTCTTT	CASSQQYGSATEAFF
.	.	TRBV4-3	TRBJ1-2	TGCGCCAGCAGCCAGGGGACCGTGAACTATGGCTACACCTTC	CASSQGTVNYGYTF
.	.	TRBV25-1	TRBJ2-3	TGTGCCTCGAAGGAGGGTAGCACAGATACGCAGTATTTT	CASKEGSTDTQYF
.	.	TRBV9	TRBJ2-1	TGTGCCAGCAGCAAAACCGGGGCCAACGGGAATGAGCAGTTCTTC	CASSKTGANGNEQFF
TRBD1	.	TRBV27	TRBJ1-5	TGTGCCAGCAGTCCCAGGGGGGGGGTCAATCAGCCCCAGCATTTT	CASSPRGGVNQPQHF
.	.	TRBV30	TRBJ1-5	TGTGCCTGGAGTTTCCTGGATAGCAATCAGCCCCAGCATTTT	CAWSFLDSNQPQHF
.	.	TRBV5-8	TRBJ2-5	TGTGCCAGCAGCTTGAACAACATCGGGGAGACCCAGTACTTC	CASSLNNIGETQYF
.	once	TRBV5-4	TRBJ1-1	TGTGTCAGCAGACGGGAAAACACTGAAGCTTTCTTT	CVSRRENTEAFF
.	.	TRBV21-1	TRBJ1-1	TGTGCCAGCAGCCTCAGGGGGATGAGGACTGAAGCTTTCTTT	CASSLRGMRTEAFF